One and the same sample provided the 23 T cell receptor beta chains below, sequenced in a study of blood T cell repertoires in COVID-19. Using immunoSEQ multiplex PCR, the repertoire was profiled, and TCRdb retains in-frame clones only, with some absent. This sample has around 320,000 clones, with around 90% found just once. Sequencing was carried out using PBMCs or T cells enriched from blood (not recorded which). These receptors were collected from a woman aged 18 to 35 with acute COVID-19.

This chain uses TRBV2 with TRBJ1-4, with D uncertain. This CDR3 comprises 15 residues. Germline V gene sequence: CDR1 SNHLY, CDR2 FYNNEI. V lost 4 bases and J 6 bases, leaving 15 bases between the germline ends. CDR3 sequence: CASSVPPGNYEKLFF. The CDR3 DNA sequence: TGTGCCAGCAGTGTCCCCCCAGGCAATTATGAAAAACTGTTTTTT. The complete variable domain, with remaining parts taken from reference TRBV2 and TRBJ1-4, reads EPEVTQTPSHQVTQMGQEVILRCVPISNHLYFYWYRQILGQKVEFLVSFYNNEISEKSEIFDDQFSVERPDGSNFTLKIRSTKLEDSAMYFCASSVPPGNYEKLFFGSGTQLSVL.

The rearrangement joins TRBV27 to TRBJ1-5; D possibly corresponds to TRBD1 (5 bases). This CDR3 is built from 16 residues. V dropped 1 base and J dropped 2 bases, with 12 bases sitting between them. The V gene's germline CDR1 is MNHEY and CDR2 SMNVEV (reference sequence). CDR3 coding DNA: TGTGCCAGCAGTTTATATACAGGAGATCGCAATCAGCCCCAGCATTTT. Protein: CASSLYTGDRNQPQHF.

V is TRBV6-5 and J is TRBJ2-2; TRBD2 agrees at 7 bases. J lost 7 bases, V lost 7 bases, and 12 bases had no gene match. The germline V gene encodes CDR1 MNHEY and CDR2 SVGAGI. This CDR3 is built from 15 residues. The CDR3 DNA follows: TGTGCCAGCAACCCTAGCGGAACAAGGGGCGGGGAGCTGTTTTTT. It codes for CASNPSGTRGGELFF.

The chain couples TRBV28 to TRBJ2-5; a possible D gene is TRBD2 (5 bases). V gave up 7 bases and J gave up 3 bases, with 18 bases separating them. The CDR3 runs to 15 residues. The V gene's germline CDR1 is MDHEN and CDR2 SYDVKM. The CDR3 DNA reads as TGTGCCAGCATCCTAGCCCCCTCTCAAAAAGAGACCCAGTACTTC. Its translation: CASILAPSQKETQYF.

The rearrangement uses TRBV7-3 and TRBJ1-4, with D tentatively TRBD1 (5 bases). Per the germline V gene, CDR1 is SGHTA and CDR2 is FQGTGA. V lost 0 bases to trimming and J lost 2 bases, with 16 bases between them. The length of the CDR3 is 18 residues. The CDR3 DNA follows: TGTGCCAGCAGCTTAACCGTTATACATGGGGCGACTAATGAAAAACTGTTTTTT. Protein sequence: CASSLTVIHGATNEKLFF.

The rearrangement links TRBV5-4 to TRBJ1-5, with D possibly being TRBD1 (6 bases). Germline V gives CDR1 SGHNT, CDR2 YYREEE (reference sequence). V lost 4 bases and J 3 bases, leaving 14 bases between the germline ends. This CDR3 is built from 15 residues. The CDR3 sequence: CASSRGGQLNQPQHF. DNA of the CDR3: TGTGCCAGCAGCCGGGGGGGGCAGCTCAATCAGCCCCAGCATTTT.

The rearrangement links TRBV12-5 to TRBJ1-1; the D gene is possibly TRBD1 (6 bases). Germline lookup yields CDR1 LGHNT and CDR2 FRNRAP. The CDR3 spans 16 residues. Between the trimmed V and J ends, which lost 1 base and 3 bases, there was a span of 15 bases. The CDR3 here is CASGLALAGADTEAFF. The CDR3 nucleotides read TGTGCTAGTGGTTTGGCCCTCGCGGGGGCCGACACTGAAGCTTTCTTT.

The V gene is TRBV5-1, the J gene TRBJ2-3; D is unclear. The CDR3 spans 14 residues. The V and J ends lost 2 bases and 2 bases respectively, with 9 bases between them. The germline gives CDR1 SGHRS, CDR2 YFSETQ. The chain's CDR3 is CASSFEQNTDTQYF. CDR3 in DNA: TGCGCCAGCAGCTTTGAACAGAACACAGATACGCAGTATTTT.

This sequence joins TRBV5-6 and TRBJ1-2; 10 bases match TRBD1. The V and J ends lost 4 bases and 6 bases, in that order; junction bases with no gene match: 15. Looked up from germline, CDR1 is SGHDT and CDR2 is YYEEEE. The CDR3 runs 17 residues. The CDR3 loop reads CASSNEWTGTGDHGYTF. For the CDR3, the DNA is TGTGCCAGCAGCAACGAGTGGACCGGGACAGGGGACCATGGCTACACCTTC.

This clone was recorded only once. The V call is TRBV7-8, the J call TRBJ2-2, with TRBD2 matching 9 bases. This CDR3 has 18 amino acids. In germline, CDR1 is SGHVS, CDR2 FQNEAQ. Losses at the gene ends were 5 bases for V and 0 bases for J; bases not matched to a gene: 10. CDR3 in DNA: TGTGCCAGCAGCGCCGGGACTAGCTCCCAATCGAACACCGGGGAGCTGTTTTTT. Protein: CASSAGTSSQSNTGELFF.

The V call is TRBV30, the J call TRBJ2-2; D ambiguous. The CDR3 covers 15 residues. V was shortened by 4 bases and J by 1 base, with 13 bases between the two germline ends. From germline, CDR1 is GTSNPN and CDR2 SVGIG (reference sequence). The CDR3 DNA reads as TGTGCCTGGAAGCTCAGACACCTGAACACCGGGGAGCTGTTTTTT. It specifies CAWKLRHLNTGELFF.

J is TRBJ1-3 and V is TRBV10-3; D gene uncertain. Germline values: CDR1 ENHRY, CDR2 SYGVKD. The CDR3 contains 16 residues. Trimming took 2 bases from V and 4 from J, leaving 15 bases between them. The CDR3: CAISESLTVPGNTIYF. In DNA, the CDR3 is TGTGCCATCAGTGAGAGTCTAACAGTTCCAGGAAACACCATATATTTT.

The V and J genes are TRBV28 and TRBJ1-2, with a tentative D call TRBD1 (6 bases). The CDR3 has 17 residues. Germline V lookup: CDR1 MDHEN, CDR2 SYDVKM. V was clipped by 6 bases and J by 3 bases, with 23 bases between them. CDR3 nucleotide sequence: TGTGCCAGCAGCCCGGCCCCTTCAGGGGTAAGGGACTATGGCTACACCTTC. Amino acids: CASSPAPSGVRDYGYTF.

The V gene is TRBV7-2, the J gene TRBJ1-2; no definite D call. Trimming shortened V by 0 bases and J by 0 bases, and 8 bases separated the two germline ends. Germline V gives CDR1 SGHTA, CDR2 FQGNSA. The CDR3 runs to 15 residues. CDR3 DNA sequence: TGTGCCAGCAGCTTAGCGGAGTTAGCTAACTATGGCTACACCTTC. Residues: CASSLAELANYGYTF.

This clone was seen a single time. The chain carries TRBV20-1 and TRBJ2-7; 7 bases fit TRBD1. CDR3 size: 14 residues. Trimming removed 3 bases from V and 5 bases from J; junction bases left unmatched: 10. Germline V lookup: CDR1 DFQATT, CDR2 SNEGSKA (reference sequence). The CDR3 sequence: CSASLVDRVHEQYF. The CDR3 DNA reads TGCAGTGCTAGTTTAGTCGACAGGGTCCACGAGCAGTACTTC.

The chain combines TRBV9 with TRBJ1-1; no clear D gene. With 0 bases removed from V and 2 bases from J, the gap between germline ends came to 8 bases. CDR1 and CDR2 from the germline V gene are SGDLS and YYNGEE. The CDR3 loop spans 14 amino acids. The CDR3 region has the DNA TGTGCCAGCAGCGTAGCAGATTATAACACTGAAGCTTTCTTT. Encoded protein: CASSVADYNTEAFF.

The chain joins TRBV28 to TRBJ2-5; 10 bases are a match to TRBD1. With V trimmed by 9 bases and J by 2 bases, 3 bases remained unmatched. CDR1 and CDR2 from the germline V gene are MDHEN and SYDVKM. CDR3 size: 13 residues. The CDR3 region is CASDRGQQETQYF. CDR3 sequence (DNA): TGTGCCAGTGACAGGGGGCAACAAGAGACCCAGTACTTC.

The J gene is TRBJ2-1, the V gene TRBV29-1, with 11 nucleotides matching TRBD2. V lost 7 bases and J lost 5; bases outside the gene matches: 10. The germline CDR1 and CDR2 sequences are SQVTM and ANQGSEA. The CDR3 covers 15 residues. This CDR3 reads CSASIAGGRNNEQFF. CDR3 nucleotides: TGCAGCGCCTCTATAGCGGGAGGGCGGAACAATGAGCAGTTCTTC.

The rearrangement links TRBV23-1 to TRBJ1-1; 7 positions match TRBD1. TRBV23-1 is treated as an ORF (open reading frame) with a function not yet certain. The CDR3 is 15 residues long. Trimming cost V 0 bases and J 7 bases; bases outside gene matches: 8. The CDR3 coding sequence is TGCGCCAGCAGTCAATCGACAGGGAGAAAGAATGAAGCTTTCTTT. Its translation is CASSQSTGRKNEAFF.

V is TRBV6-5 and J is TRBJ2-1; 9 bases map to TRBD2. The CDR3 loop spans 15 amino acids. Germline V gives CDR1 MNHEY, CDR2 SVGAGI. The V gene end was trimmed by 6 bases and the J gene end by 7 bases; junction bases not matched to a gene: 10. Here the CDR3 reads CASSLAGATMNEQFF. As DNA, the CDR3 is TGTGCCAGCAGCTTAGCGGGAGCAACTATGAATGAGCAGTTCTTC.

The V and J genes are TRBV11-2 and TRBJ1-6; 8 nucleotides line up with TRBD1. The J segment lost 7 bases and the V segment lost 7 bases, leaving 9 bases of the junction unmatched. Looked up from germline, CDR1 is SGHAT and CDR2 is FQNNGV. CDR3 length: 15 amino acids. This CDR3 is CASKTGEVQNSPLHF. For the CDR3, the DNA is TGTGCCAGCAAGACAGGGGAGGTACAGAATTCACCCCTCCACTTT. The whole variable domain, remainder taken from reference TRBV11-2 and TRBJ1-6, is EAGVAQSPRYKIIEKRQSVAFWCNPISGHATLYWYQQILGQGPKLLIQFQNNGVVDDSQLPKDRFSAERLKGVDSTLKIQPAKLEDSAVYLCASKTGEVQNSPLHFGNGTRLTVT.

The V call is TRBV29-1, the J call TRBJ1-1; 10 bases are shared with TRBD1. Germline values: CDR1 SQVTM, CDR2 ANQGSEA. The CDR3 contains 13 residues. Losses at the gene ends were 6 bases for V and 3 bases for J; bases not matched to a gene: 4. The CDR3, as DNA: TGCAGCGTGGGCGGACAGGGGGACACTGAAGCTTTCTTT. Protein product: CSVGGQGDTEAFF.

The chain links TRBV28 to TRBJ2-1, with TRBD1 identical over 8 bases. Unmatched junction bases numbered 13, after V lost 6 bases and J lost 3 bases. There are 17 residues in the CDR3. Germline CDR1 reads MDHEN; CDR2 reads SYDVKM. CDR3 in DNA: TGTGCCAGCAGCGAGTGGACAGGGAACAATTTCTACAATGAGCAGTTCTTC. Amino acids: CASSEWTGNNFYNEQFF.